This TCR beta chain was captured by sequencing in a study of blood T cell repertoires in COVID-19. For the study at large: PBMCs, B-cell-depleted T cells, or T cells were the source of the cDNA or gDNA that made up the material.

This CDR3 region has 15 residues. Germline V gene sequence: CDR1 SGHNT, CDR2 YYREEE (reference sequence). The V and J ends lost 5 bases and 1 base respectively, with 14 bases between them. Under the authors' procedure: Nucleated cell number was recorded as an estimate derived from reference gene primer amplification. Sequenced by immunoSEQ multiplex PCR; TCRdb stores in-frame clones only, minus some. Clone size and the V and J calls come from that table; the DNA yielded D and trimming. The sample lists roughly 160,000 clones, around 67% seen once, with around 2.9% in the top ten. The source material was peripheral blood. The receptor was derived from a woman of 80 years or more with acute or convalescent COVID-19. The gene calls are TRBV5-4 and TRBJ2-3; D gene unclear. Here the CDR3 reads CASSRITRGTDTQYF. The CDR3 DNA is TGTGCCAGCAGTCGCATCACCCGGGGCACAGATACGCAGTATTTT.